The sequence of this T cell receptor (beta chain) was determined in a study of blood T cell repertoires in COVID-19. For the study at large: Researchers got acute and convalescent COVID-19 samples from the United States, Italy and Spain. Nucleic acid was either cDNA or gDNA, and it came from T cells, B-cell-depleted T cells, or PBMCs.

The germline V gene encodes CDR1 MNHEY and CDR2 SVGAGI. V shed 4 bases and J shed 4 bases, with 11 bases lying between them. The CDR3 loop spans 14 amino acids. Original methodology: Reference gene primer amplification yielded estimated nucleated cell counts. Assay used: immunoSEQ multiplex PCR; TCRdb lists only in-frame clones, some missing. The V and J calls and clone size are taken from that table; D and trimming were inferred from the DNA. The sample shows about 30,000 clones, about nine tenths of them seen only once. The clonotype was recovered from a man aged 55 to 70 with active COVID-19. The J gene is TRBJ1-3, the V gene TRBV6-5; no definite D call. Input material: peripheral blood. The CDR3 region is CASSSPGGGNTIYF. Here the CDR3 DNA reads TGTGCCAGCAGTTCTCCGGGAGGAGGAAACACCATATATTTT.